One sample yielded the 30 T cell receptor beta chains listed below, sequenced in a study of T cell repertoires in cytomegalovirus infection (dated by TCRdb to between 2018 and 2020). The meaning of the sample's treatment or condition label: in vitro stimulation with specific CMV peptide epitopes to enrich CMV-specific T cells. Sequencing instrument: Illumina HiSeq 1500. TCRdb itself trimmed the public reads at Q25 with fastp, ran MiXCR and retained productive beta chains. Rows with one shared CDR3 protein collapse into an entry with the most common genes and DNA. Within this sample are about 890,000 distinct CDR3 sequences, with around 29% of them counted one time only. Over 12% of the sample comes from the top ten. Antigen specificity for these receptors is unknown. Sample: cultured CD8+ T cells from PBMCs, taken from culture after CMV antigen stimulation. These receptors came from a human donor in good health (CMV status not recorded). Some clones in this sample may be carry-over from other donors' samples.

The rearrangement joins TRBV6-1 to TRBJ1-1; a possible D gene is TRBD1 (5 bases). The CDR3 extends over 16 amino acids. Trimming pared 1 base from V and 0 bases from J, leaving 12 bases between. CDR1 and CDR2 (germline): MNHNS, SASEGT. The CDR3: CASSEVHGHVNTEAFF. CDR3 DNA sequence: TGTGCCAGCAGTGAAGTTCACGGACACGTGAACACTGAAGCTTTCTTT.

The CDR3 reads CASSEDSQYASPLHF. The CDR3 DNA reads TGTGCCAGCAGTGAAGACAGCCAGTACGCTTCACCCCTCCACTTT. The chain has TRBV25-1 and TRBJ1-6; perhaps TRBD1 as D (5 bases). Per germline, CDR1 MGHDK and CDR2 SYGVNS. The CDR3 is 15 residues long. The germline V and J ends were trimmed by 2 bases and 9 bases, with 14 bases remaining between them.

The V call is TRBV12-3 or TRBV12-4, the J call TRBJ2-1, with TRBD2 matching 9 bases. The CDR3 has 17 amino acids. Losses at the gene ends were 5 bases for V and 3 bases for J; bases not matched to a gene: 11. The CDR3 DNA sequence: TGTGCCAGCAGTGGCGGGGGGGCCGATTCCTTCTACAATGAGCAGTTCTTC. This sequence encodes CASSGGGADSFYNEQFF.

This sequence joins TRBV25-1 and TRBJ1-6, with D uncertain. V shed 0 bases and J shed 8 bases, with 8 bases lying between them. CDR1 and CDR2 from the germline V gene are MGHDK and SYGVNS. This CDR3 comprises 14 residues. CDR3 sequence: CASSEYGLDSPLHF. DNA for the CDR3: TGTGCCAGCAGTGAATATGGATTAGATTCACCCCTCCACTTT. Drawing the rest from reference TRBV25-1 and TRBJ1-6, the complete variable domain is EADIYQTPRYLVIGTGKKITLECSQTMGHDKMYWYQQDPGMELHLIHYSYGVNSTEKGDLSSESTVSRIRTEHFPLTLESARPSHTSQYLCASSEYGLDSPLHFGNGTRLTVT.

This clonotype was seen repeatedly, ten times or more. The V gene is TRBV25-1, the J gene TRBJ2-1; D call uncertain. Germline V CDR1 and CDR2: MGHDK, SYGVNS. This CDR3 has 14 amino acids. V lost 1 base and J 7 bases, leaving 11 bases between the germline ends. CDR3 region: CASSEFKLTNEQFF. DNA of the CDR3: TGTGCCAGCAGTGAATTTAAATTGACGAATGAGCAGTTCTTC.

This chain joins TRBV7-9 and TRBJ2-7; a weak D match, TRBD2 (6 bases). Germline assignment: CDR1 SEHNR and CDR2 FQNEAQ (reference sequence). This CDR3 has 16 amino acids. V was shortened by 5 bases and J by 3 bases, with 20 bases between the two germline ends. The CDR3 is CASSTVQAGGIYEQYF. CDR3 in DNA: TGTGCCAGCAGCACAGTCCAGGCTGGGGGGATCTACGAGCAGTACTTC.

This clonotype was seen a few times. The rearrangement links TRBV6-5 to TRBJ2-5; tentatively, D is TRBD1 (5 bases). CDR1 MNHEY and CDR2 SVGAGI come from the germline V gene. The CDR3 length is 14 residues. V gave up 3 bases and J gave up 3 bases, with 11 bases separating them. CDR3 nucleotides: TGTGCCAGCAGTTATCAGGGCACAGAAGAGACCCAGTACTTC. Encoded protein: CASSYQGTEETQYF.

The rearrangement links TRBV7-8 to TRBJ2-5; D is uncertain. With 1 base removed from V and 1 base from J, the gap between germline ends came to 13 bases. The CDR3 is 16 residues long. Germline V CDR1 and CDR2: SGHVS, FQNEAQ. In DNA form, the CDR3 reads TGTGCCAGCAGCTTAGTAGGTCTGGAGAGCCAAGAGACCCAGTACTTC. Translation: CASSLVGLESQETQYF.

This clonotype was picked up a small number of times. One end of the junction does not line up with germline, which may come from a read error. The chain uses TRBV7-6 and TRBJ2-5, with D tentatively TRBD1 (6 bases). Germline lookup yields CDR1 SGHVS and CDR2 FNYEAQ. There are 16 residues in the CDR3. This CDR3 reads CASSLEAGAGRETQYF. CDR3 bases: TGTGCTAGCAGCTTAGAGGCAGGGGCTGGAAGAGAGACCCAGTACTTC.

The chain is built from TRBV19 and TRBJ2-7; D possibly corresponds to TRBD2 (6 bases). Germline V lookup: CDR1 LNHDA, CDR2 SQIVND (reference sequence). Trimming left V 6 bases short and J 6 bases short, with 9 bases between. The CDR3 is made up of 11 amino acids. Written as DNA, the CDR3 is TGTGCCAGTAGCGGAGGGCTCGAGCAGTACTTC. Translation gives CASSGGLEQYF.

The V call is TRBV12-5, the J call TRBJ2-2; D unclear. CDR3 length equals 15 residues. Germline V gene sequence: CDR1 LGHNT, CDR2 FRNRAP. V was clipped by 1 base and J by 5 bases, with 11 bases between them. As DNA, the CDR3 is TGTGCTAGTGGTTTGGGTGGGCCTTGGACCGGGGAGCTGTTTTTT. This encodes CASGLGGPWTGELFF. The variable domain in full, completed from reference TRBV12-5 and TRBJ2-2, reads DARVTQTPRHKVTEMGQEVTMRCQPILGHNTVFWYRQTMMQGLELLAYFRNRAPLDDSGMPKDRFSAEMPDATLATLKIQPSEPRDSAVYFCASGLGGPWTGELFFGEGSRLTVL.

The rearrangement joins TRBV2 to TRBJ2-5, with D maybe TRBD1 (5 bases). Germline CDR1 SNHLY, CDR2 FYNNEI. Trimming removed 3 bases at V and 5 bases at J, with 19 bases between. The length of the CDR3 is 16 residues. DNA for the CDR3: TGTGCCAGCAGTGAGGGGCTCGGCCCCGAAGGGGAGACCCAGTACTTC. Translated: CASSEGLGPEGETQYF.

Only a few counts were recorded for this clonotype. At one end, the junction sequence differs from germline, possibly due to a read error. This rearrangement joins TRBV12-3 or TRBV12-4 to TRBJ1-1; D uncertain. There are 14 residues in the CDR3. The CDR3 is CASSLGWVSTEAFF. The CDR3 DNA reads TGTGCCAGCAGCTTAGGGTGGGTGAGCACTGAAGCTTTCTTT.

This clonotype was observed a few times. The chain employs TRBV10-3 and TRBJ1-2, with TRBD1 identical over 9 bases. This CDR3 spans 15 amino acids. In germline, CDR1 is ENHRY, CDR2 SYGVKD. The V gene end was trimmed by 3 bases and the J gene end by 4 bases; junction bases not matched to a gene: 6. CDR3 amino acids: CAISEDRGAAYGYTF. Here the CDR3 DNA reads TGTGCCATCAGTGAAGACAGGGGGGCCGCCTATGGCTACACCTTC.

The chain's CDR3 is CASSFRGPSSDTQYF. The CDR3 bases are TGTGCCAGCAGTTTCAGGGGGCCGTCATCAGATACGCAGTATTTT. The J gene is TRBJ2-3, the V gene TRBV6-5; TRBD1 matches at 8 bases. V lost 4 bases and J lost 4; bases outside the gene matches: 7. Germline V gene data show CDR1 as MNHEY and CDR2 as SVGAGI. This CDR3 spans 15 amino acids.

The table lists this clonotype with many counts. The CDR3 reads CASSLDGASVEQYV. The DNA of the CDR3 is TGTGCCAGCAGCTTAGATGGAGCCTCTGTCGAGCAGTACGTC. This sequence joins TRBV7-2 and TRBJ2-7; D is uncertain. CDR1 is SGHTA and CDR2 is FQGNSA in the germline V gene. V dropped 1 base and J dropped 6 bases, with 13 bases sitting between them. This CDR3 spans 14 amino acids.

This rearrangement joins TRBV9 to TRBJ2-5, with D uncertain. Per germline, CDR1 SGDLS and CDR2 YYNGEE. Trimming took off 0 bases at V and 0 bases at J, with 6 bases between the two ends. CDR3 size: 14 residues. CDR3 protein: CASSVGSYQETQYF. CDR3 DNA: TGTGCCAGCAGCGTAGGGAGTTACCAAGAGACCCAGTACTTC.

CDR3 coding DNA: TGTGCCAGCAGTTACGGCAGGGGACCTGAAGCTTTCTTT. This gives the protein CASSYGRGPEAFF. This rearrangement joins TRBV6-6 to TRBJ1-1; TRBD1 is a possible D gene (6 bases). The ends were cut back, 2 bases at V and 6 bases at J, with 10 bases in the middle. The CDR3 length is 13 residues. Germline V gene data show CDR1 as MNHNY and CDR2 as SVGAGI (reference sequence).

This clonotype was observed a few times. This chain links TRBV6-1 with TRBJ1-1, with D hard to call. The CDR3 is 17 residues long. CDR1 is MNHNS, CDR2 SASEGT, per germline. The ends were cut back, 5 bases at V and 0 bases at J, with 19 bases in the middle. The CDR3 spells CASSLGENLELNTEAFF. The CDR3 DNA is TGTGCCAGCAGTTTGGGAGAAAACTTGGAATTGAACACTGAAGCTTTCTTT.

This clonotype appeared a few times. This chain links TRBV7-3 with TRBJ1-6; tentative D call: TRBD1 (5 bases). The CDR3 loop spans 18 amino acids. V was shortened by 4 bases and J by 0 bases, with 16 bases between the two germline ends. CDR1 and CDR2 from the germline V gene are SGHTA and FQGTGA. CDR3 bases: TGTGCCAGCAGCTACCAGTTTGACAGAAGCTCCTATAATTCACCCCTCCACTTT. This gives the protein CASSYQFDRSSYNSPLHF.

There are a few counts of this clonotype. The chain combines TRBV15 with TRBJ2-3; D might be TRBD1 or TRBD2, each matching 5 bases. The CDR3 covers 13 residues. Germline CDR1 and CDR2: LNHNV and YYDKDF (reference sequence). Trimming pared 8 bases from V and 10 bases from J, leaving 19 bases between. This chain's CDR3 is CATGTVLNVAQYF. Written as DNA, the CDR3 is TGTGCCACCGGGACGGTTCTTAATGTTGCGCAGTATTTT.

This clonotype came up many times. The CDR3 region has the DNA TGTGCCATCTGGGCGGGGGGCGGAAATACGCAGTATTTT. It encodes CAIWAGGGNTQYF. The rearrangement links TRBV10-3 to TRBJ2-3, with 8 bases lining up with TRBD2. Per the germline V gene, CDR1 is ENHRY and CDR2 is SYGVKD. CDR3 length equals 13 residues. The V segment lost 8 bases and the J segment 7 bases; nucleotides outside the gene matches: 8.

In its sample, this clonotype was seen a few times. The CDR3 sequence is CASSLLESYNEQFF. DNA for the CDR3: TGTGCCAGCAGCTTGCTAGAGTCCTACAATGAGCAGTTCTTC. The V and J genes are TRBV7-6 and TRBJ2-1; D ambiguous. The CDR3 runs to 14 residues. CDR1 is SGHVS and CDR2 is FNYEAQ in the germline V gene. Deletions cut 3 bases from V and 1 base from J, with 7 bases between.

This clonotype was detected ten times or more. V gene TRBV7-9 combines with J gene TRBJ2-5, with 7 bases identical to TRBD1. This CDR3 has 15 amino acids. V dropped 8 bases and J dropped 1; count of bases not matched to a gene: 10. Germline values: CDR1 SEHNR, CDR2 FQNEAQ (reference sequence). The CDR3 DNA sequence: TGTGCCAGCTCGGCCCCCCGGGACAGCCAAGAGACCCAGTACTTC. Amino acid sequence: CASSAPRDSQETQYF.

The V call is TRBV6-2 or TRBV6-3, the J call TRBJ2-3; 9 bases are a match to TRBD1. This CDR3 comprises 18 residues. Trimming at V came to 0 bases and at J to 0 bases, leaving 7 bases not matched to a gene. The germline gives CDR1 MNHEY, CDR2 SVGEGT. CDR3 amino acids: CASSYSSQGATSTDTQYF. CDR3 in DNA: TGTGCCAGCAGTTACTCGTCACAGGGGGCGACTAGCACAGATACGCAGTATTTT.

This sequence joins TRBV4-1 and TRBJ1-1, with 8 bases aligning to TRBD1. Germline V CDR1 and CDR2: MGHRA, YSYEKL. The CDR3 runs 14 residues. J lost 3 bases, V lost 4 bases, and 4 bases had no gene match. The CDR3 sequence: CASSLLDRDTEAFF. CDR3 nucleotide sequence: TGCGCCAGCAGCCTCCTGGACAGGGACACTGAAGCTTTCTTT.

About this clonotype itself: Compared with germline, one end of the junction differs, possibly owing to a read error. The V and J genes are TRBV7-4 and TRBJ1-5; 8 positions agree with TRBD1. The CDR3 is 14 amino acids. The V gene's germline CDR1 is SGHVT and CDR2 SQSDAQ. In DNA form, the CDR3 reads TGTGTCAGCAGCTTAGCAGGGGGCGGTCAGCCCCAGCATTTT. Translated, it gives CVSSLAGGGQPQHF. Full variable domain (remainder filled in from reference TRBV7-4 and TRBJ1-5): GAGVSQSPRYKVAKRGRDVALRCDSISGHVTLYWYRQTLGQGSEVLTYSQSDAQRDKSGRPSGRFSAERPERSVSTLKIQRTEQGDSAVYLCVSSLAGGGQPQHFGDGTRLSIL.

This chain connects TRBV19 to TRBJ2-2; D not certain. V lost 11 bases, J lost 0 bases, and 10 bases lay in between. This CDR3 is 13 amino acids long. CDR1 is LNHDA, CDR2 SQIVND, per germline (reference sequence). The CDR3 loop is CALTAANTGELFF. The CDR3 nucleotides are TGTGCCCTAACGGCAGCGAACACCGGGGAGCTGTTTTTT.

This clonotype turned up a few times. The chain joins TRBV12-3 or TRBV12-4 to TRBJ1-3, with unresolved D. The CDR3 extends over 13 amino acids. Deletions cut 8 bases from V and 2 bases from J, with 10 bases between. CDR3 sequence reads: CASASVPGNTIYF. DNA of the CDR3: TGTGCCAGCGCCAGTGTCCCTGGAAACACCATATATTTT.

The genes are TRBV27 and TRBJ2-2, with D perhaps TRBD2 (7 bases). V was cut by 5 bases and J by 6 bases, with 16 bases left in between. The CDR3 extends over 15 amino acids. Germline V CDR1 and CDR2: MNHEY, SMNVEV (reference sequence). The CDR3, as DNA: TGTGCCAGCAGTATCGGGGGGCTAGGGTCCGGGGAGCTGTTTTTT. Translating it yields CASSIGGLGSGELFF.